Described below is a single T cell receptor beta chain sequence and its context. The germline CDR1 and CDR2 sequences are SGHDT and YYEEEE. The CDR3 has 14 residues. V dropped 5 bases and J dropped 0 bases, with 9 bases sitting between them. Per the authors' pipeline: Estimation of nucleated cell counts relied on the amplification of reference gene primers. Profiled with immunoSEQ multiplex PCR; TCRdb holds only in-frame clones, not every one. The V and J calls and clone size are taken from that table; D and trimming were inferred from the DNA. Of about 150,000 clones listed, approximately 84% are singletons. This entry belongs to a study of blood T cell repertoires in COVID-19. Background on the study: Acute-phase and convalescent COVID-19 samples originated in the United States, Italy and Spain. T cells, B-cell-depleted T cells, or PBMCs provided the cDNA or gDNA that served as material.

The chain uses TRBV5-6 and TRBJ2-1; D remains ambiguous. The sequence was obtained from a human donor with acute or convalescent COVID-19. The donor label of this sample is uncertain. Sequencing used peripheral blood. The chain's CDR3 is CASRKMSSYNEQFF. The CDR3, as DNA: TGTGCCAGCAGGAAAATGAGCTCCTACAATGAGCAGTTCTTC.